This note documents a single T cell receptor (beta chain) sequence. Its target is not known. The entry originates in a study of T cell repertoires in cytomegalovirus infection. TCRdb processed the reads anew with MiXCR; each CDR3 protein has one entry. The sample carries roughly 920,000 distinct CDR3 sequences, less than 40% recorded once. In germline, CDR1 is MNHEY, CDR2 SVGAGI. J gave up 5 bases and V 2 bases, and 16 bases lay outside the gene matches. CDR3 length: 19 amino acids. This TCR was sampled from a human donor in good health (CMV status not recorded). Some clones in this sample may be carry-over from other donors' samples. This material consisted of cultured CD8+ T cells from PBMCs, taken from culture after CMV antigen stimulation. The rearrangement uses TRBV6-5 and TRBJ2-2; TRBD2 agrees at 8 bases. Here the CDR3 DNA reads TGTGCCAGCAGTTACACCCCGGGTCGGGGGGGCCCCCGGACCGGGGAGCTGTTTTTT. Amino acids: CASSYTPGRGGPRTGELFF.